The 5 T cell receptor beta chains reported below all come from one sample, sequenced in a study of T cell responses to AZD1222 COVID-19 vaccine. Assay: immunoSEQ multiplex PCR; the TCRdb copy retains only in-frame clones and omits some. This table has under 300,000 clones, roughly 93% appearing once. The material sequenced was peripheral blood, taken on day 0 of AZD1222 vaccination. The receptors come from an adult in good health.

V gene TRBV3-1 (or the pseudogene TRBV3-2) combines with J gene TRBJ2-5; weak D call: TRBD2 (5 bases). The CDR3 length is 13 residues. V was clipped by 1 base and J by 5 bases, with 8 bases between them. The germline V gene has CDR1 LGHDT and CDR2 YNNKEL (reference sequence). The CDR3 sequence is CASSQGTGETQYF. The CDR3 region has the DNA TGTGCCAGCAGCCAAGGGACGGGGGAGACCCAGTACTTC.

CDR3: CASPVGANTGELFF. DNA for the CDR3: TGTGCCAGCCCCGTAGGGGCTAACACCGGGGAGCTGTTTTTT. The chain links TRBV18 to TRBJ2-2; D is possibly TRBD1 (5 bases). Germline CDR1 is KGHSH and CDR2 is LQKENI. V was pared by 8 bases and J by 2 bases, with 12 bases between. This CDR3 region has 14 residues. The entire variable domain, with the rest obtained from reference TRBV18 and TRBJ2-2, is as follows: NAGVMQNPRHLVRRRGQEARLRCSPMKGHSHVYWYRQLPEEGLKFMVYLQKENIIDESGMPKERFSAEFPKEGPSILRIQQVVRGDSAAYFCASPVGANTGELFFGEGSRLTVL.

This clone was detected a few times. The chain is built from TRBV12-1 and TRBJ2-7; the D call in the table, TRBD2, was not verified against the DNA. TRBV12-1 is marked as a pseudogene. There are 11 residues in the CDR3. The CDR3 bases are TGTGCCAGCAGCCCCGCCTACGAGCAGTACTTC. Translated, it gives CASSPAYEQYF.

This chain joins TRBV5-4 and TRBJ2-7; D is unresolved. The CDR3 sequence is 12 residues long. Germline V gene data show CDR1 as SGHNT and CDR2 as YYREEE (reference sequence). V lost 3 bases, J lost 3 bases, and 7 bases lay in between. This chain's CDR3 is CASSSVGYEQYF. CDR3 nucleotide sequence: TGTGCCAGCAGCTCCGTTGGCTACGAGCAGTACTTC.

This chain joins TRBV9 and TRBJ2-1; D unclear. V lost 4 bases and J lost 6, with 17 bases in between. Germline-derived CDR1 and CDR2 are SGDLS and YYNGEE. The CDR3 is 15 amino acids. This chain's CDR3 is CASSPYQVESNEQFF. The CDR3 region has the DNA TGTGCCAGCAGCCCCTACCAGGTAGAAAGCAATGAGCAGTTCTTC.